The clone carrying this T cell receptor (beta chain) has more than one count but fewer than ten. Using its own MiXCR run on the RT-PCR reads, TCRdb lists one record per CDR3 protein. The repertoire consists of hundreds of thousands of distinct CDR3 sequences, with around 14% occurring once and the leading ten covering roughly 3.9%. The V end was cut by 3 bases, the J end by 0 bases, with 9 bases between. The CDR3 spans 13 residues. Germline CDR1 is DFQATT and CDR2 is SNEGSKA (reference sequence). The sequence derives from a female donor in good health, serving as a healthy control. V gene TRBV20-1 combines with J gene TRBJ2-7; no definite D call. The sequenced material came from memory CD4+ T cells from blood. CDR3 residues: CSARAYSSYEQYF. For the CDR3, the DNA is TGCAGTGCTAGGGCCTATAGCTCCTACGAGCAGTACTTC.